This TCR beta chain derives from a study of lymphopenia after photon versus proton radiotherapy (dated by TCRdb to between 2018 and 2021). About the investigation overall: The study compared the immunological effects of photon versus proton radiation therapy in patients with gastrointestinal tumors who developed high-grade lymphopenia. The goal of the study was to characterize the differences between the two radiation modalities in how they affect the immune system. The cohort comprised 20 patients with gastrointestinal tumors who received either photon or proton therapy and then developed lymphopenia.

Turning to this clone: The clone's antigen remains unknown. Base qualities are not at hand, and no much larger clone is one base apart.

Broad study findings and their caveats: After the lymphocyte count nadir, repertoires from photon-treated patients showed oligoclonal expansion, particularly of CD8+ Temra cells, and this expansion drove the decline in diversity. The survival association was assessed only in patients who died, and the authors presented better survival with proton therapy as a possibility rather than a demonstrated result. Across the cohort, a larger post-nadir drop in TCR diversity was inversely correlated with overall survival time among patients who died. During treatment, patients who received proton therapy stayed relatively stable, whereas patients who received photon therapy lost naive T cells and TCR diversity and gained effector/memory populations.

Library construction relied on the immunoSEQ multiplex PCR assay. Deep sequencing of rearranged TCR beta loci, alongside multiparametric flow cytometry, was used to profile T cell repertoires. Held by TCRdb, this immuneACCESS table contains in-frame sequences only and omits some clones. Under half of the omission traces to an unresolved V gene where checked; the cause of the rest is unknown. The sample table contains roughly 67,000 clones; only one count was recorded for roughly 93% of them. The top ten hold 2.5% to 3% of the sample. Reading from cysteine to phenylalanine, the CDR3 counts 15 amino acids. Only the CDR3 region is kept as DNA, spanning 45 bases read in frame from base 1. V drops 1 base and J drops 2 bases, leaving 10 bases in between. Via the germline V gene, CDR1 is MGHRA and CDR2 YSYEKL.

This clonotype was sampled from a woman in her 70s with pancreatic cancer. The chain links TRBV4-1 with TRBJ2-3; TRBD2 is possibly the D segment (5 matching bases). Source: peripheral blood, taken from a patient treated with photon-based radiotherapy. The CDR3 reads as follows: CASSQGRGYTDTQYF. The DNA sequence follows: TGCGCCAGCAGCCAAGGTCGGGGATACACAGATACGCAGTATTTT.